This T cell receptor (beta chain) was found in a study of blood T cell repertoires in COVID-19. About the study: Samples representing acute and convalescent COVID-19 were sourced from the United States, Italy and Spain. Sources were T cells, B-cell-depleted T cells, or PBMCs; the material itself was cDNA or gDNA.

As processed by the authors: How many nucleated cells were present was estimated from reference gene primer amplification. The repertoire was sequenced with immunoSEQ multiplex PCR; TCRdb's copy has only in-frame clones and lacks some. V and J calls and clone size are as listed in that table; D and trimming were resolved from the DNA. The sample lists hundreds of thousands of clones, approximately 90% occurring once. The table lists this clone with a count of one. V was clipped by 1 base and J by 2 bases; unmatched bases: 11. From germline, CDR1 is LGHDT and CDR2 YNNKEL (reference sequence). This CDR3 is built from 17 residues.

Sequences were obtained from peripheral blood. The rearrangement uses TRBV3-1 (or the pseudogene TRBV3-2) and TRBJ2-7; TRBD1 aligns across 7 bases. The sequence was collected from a woman aged 18-35 years who had recovered from COVID-19. CDR3 nucleotides: TGTGCCAGCAGCCAAGCAAAACAGGGGATTACCGCCTACGAGCAGTACTTC. Its protein product is CASSQAKQGITAYEQYF.